This T cell receptor (beta chain) was retrieved from a study of T-cell reconstitution after alpha-beta-depleted transplantation in children. The CDR3 contains 13 residues. V trimming: 4 bases; J trimming: 12 bases; junction bases outside the gene matches: 5. In germline, CDR1 is LGHDT, CDR2 YNNKEL (reference sequence). TCRbeta library preparation incorporated unique molecular identifiers. MiXCR, run by TCRdb on the PCR reads, gives a single entry per CDR3 protein. The sample includes some 340,000 distinct CDR3 sequences, around 10% of them seen just once. The input for sequencing was PBMCs from the stem cell graft donor, taken from the stem cell graft. This TCR was sampled from a human donor who donated a stem cell graft to a child with acute lymphoblastic leukemia. The rearrangement joins TRBV3-1 to TRBJ2-1, with 11 bases matching TRBD2. CDR3 protein: CASSPRTSGPQFF. CDR3 DNA: TGTGCCAGCAGCCCTCGGACTAGCGGGCCGCAGTTCTTC.